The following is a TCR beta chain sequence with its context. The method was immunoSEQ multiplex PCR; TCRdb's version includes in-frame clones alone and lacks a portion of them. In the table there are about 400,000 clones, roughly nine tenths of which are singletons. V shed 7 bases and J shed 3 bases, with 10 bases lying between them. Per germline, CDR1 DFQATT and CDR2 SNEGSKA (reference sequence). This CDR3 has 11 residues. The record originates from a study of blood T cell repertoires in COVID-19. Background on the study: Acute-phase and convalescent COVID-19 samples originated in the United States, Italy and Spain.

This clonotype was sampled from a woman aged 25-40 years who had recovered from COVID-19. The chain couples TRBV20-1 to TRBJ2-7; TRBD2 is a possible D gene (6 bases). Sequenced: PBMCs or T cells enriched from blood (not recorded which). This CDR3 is CSVRRDYEQYF. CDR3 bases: TGCAGTGTTAGGCGGGACTACGAGCAGTACTTC.